This T cell receptor beta chain comes out of a study of OX40 agonist ivuxolimab in advanced cancers. Study-wide background: Ivuxolimab, an antibody that agonizes OX40 (CD134), was administered to the patients. Enrollees could have had prior anti-PD-1, anti-PD-L1 or anti-CTLA-4 therapy, which 40% to 45% had received.

Some clones are missing from TCRdb's copy, which holds only in-frame ones; the method was immunoSEQ multiplex PCR. The sample carries 20,000 to 30,000 clones, 80% to 90% recorded once. The CDR3 spans 14 residues. CDR1 and CDR2 (germline): SGHRS, YFSETQ. Trimming took off 4 bases at V and 1 base at J, with 12 bases between the two ends. Blood got drawn at baseline, again on cycle 4 day 1, and then on cycle 7 day 1. The chain carries TRBV5-1 and TRBJ2-7; D remains ambiguous. The source of this sequence is an adult with an advanced solid tumor such as melanoma, head and neck, liver or kidney cancer. Sequencing was performed on CD4+ or CD8+ T cells sorted from blood, taken in a trial of the OX40 agonist ivuxolimab. CDR3 loop: CASSVRDYSYEQYF. CDR3 in DNA: TGCGCCAGCAGCGTAAGGGATTATTCCTACGAGCAGTACTTC.